These T cell receptor beta chains were read from a single sample in a study of T-cell reconstitution after alpha-beta-depleted transplantation in children. TCRdb analysed the PCR reads with MiXCR anew, one entry per CDR3 protein. This sample yields some 240,000 distinct CDR3 sequences, of which 9.7% are seen a single time; approximately 5% belongs to the top ten. Specimen: PBMCs from the stem cell graft donor, collected from the stem cell graft. The receptors were sampled from a human donor who donated a stem cell graft to a child with SCID. Both conserved end residues are part of each CDR3. The order of the fields is J gene, V gene, CDR3 protein.

J: TRBJ2-1; V: TRBV20-1; CDR3: CSARMGDYQYNEQFF
J: TRBJ1-6; V: TRBV15; CDR3: CATSRVPGEGNSPLHF
J: TRBJ2-7; V: TRBV14; CDR3: CASSPIGGRGYEQYF
J: TRBJ2-1; V: TRBV20-1; CDR3: CSVRGRVDEQFF
J: TRBJ1-1; V: TRBV5-1; CDR3: CASSFGRANTEAFF
J: TRBJ1-1; V: TRBV6-5; CDR3: CASSFYREEAEAFF
J: TRBJ2-3; V: TRBV7-9; CDR3: CASTPGTGGVADTQYF
J: TRBJ1-2; V: TRBV5-1; CDR3: CASRDGVFNYGYTF
J: TRBJ1-2; V: TRBV27; CDR3: CASSRQGARPYGYTF
J: TRBJ1-1; V: TRBV4-3; CDR3: CASSLQYGSNTEAFF
J: TRBJ1-1; V: TRBV3-1; CDR3: CASSHGGWTDTEAFF
J: TRBJ2-1; V: TRBV10-3; CDR3: CAIRGDRGSYNEQFF
J: TRBJ2-3; V: TRBV7-8; CDR3: CASSLDLGDSATQYF
J: TRBJ1-6; V: TRBV4-2; CDR3: CASSSGQASSYNSPLHF
J: TRBJ2-1; V: TRBV12-3/TRBV12-4; CDR3: CASSPGLQNNEQFF
J: TRBJ1-2; V: TRBV20-1; CDR3: CSAQDRSGKNYGYTF
J: TRBJ1-6; V: TRBV11-2; CDR3: CASSLDRGFDSPLHF
J: TRBJ2-2; V: TRBV28; CDR3: CASTLAGAPNTGELFF
J: TRBJ2-3; V: TRBV20-1; CDR3: CSAGRLAGDTQYF
J: TRBJ1-2; V: TRBV12-3/TRBV12-4; CDR3: CASSLQENYGYTF
J: TRBJ2-3; V: TRBV7-3; CDR3: CASSLTGRGGGTDTQYF
J: TRBJ2-1; V: TRBV6-5; CDR3: CASSYSPQEPIAGNEQFF
J: TRBJ2-1; V: TRBV5-1; CDR3: CASSLSLQGPLGNEQFF
J: TRBJ2-1; V: TRBV5-1; CDR3: CASSFTGQGQFF
J: TRBJ2-1; V: TRBV18; CDR3: CASSAWTSGGGTYNEQFF
J: TRBJ2-5; V: TRBV5-1; CDR3: CASSFGTSGFQETQYF
J: TRBJ2-7; V: TRBV28; CDR3: CASRGDRGLYEQYF
J: TRBJ2-3; V: TRBV20-1; CDR3: CSAIEGWTETDTQYF
J: TRBJ2-7; V: TRBV20-1; CDR3: CSARSRQTYEQYF
J: TRBJ1-1; V: TRBV4-1; CDR3: CASSQPGTGYEAFF
J: TRBJ2-7; V: TRBV28; CDR3: CASSIYRTISYEQYF
J: TRBJ2-2; V: TRBV18; CDR3: CASSPGPSAGELFF
J: TRBJ1-1; V: TRBV7-9; CDR3: CASSLGTVTEAFF
J: TRBJ1-1; V: TRBV5-5; CDR3: CASSLEWNTEAFF
J: TRBJ1-5; V: TRBV6-1; CDR3: CASSSAGTGIQPQHF
J: TRBJ1-4; V: TRBV6-5; CDR3: CASSYSGTGTGLLKLFF
J: TRBJ2-1; V: TRBV5-6; CDR3: CASSLGGLPPIF
J: TRBJ2-1; V: TRBV9; CDR3: CASRASGEYNEQFF
J: TRBJ1-5; V: TRBV5-1; CDR3: CASSSGQGGNQPQHF
J: TRBJ1-1; V: TRBV4-3; CDR3: CASSQVSSREGAEAFF
J: TRBJ2-7; V: TRBV5-1; CDR3: CASSYVDRGAYEQYF
J: TRBJ1-6; V: TRBV20-1; CDR3: CSARDEGRNSPLHF
J: TRBJ1-1; V: TRBV9; CDR3: CASTRTGVNTEAFF